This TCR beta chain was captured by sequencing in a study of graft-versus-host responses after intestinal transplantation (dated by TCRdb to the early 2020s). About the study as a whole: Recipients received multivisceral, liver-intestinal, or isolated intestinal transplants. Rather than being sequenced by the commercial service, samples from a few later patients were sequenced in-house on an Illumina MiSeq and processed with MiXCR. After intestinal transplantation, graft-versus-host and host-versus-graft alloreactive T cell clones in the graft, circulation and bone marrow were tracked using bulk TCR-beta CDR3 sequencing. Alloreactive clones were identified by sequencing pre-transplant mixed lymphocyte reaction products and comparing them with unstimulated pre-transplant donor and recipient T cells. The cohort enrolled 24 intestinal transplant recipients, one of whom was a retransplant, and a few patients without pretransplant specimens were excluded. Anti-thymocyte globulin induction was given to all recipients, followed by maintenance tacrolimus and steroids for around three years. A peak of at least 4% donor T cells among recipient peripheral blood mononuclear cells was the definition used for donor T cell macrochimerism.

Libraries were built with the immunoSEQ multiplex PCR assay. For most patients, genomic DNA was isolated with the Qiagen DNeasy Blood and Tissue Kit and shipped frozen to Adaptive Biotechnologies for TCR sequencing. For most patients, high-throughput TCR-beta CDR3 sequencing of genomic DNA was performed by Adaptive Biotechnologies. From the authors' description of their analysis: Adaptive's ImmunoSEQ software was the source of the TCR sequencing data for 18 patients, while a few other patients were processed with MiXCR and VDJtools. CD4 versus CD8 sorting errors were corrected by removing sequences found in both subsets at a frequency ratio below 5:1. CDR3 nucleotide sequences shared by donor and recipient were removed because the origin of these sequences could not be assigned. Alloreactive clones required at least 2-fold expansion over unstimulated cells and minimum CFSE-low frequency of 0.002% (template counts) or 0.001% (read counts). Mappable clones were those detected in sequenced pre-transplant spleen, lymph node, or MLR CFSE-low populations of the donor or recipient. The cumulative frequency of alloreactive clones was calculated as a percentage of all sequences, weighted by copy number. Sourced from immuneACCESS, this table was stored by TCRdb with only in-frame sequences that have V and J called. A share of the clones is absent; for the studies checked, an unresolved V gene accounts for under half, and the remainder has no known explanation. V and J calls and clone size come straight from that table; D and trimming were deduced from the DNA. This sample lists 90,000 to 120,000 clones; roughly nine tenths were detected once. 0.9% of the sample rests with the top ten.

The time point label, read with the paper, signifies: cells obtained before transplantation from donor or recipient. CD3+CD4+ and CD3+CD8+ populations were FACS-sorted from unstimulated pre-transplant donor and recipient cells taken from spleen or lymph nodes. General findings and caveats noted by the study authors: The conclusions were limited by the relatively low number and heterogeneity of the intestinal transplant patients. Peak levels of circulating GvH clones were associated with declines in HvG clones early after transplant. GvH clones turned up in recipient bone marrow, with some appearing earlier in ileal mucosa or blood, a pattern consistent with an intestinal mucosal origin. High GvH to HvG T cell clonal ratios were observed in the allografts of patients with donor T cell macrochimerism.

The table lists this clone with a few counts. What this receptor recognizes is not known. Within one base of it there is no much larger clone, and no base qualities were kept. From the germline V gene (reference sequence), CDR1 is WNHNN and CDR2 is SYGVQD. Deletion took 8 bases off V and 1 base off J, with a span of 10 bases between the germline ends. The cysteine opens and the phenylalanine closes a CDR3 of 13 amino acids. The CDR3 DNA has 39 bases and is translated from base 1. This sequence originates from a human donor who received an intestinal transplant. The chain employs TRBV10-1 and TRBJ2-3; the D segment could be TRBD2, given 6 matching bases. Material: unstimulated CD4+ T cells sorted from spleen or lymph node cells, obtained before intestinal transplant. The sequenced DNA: TGCGCCAGCTCGGGACTTCGCACAGATACGCAGTATTTT. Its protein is CASSGLRTDTQYF.